The 3 T cell receptor beta chains presented below share a single source sample, sequenced in a study of beta chain features in type 1 diabetes. All of the isolated RNA was reverse transcribed, so expressed TCRB transcripts were sequenced. The data were produced by immunoSEQ multiplex PCR, yet TCRdb's version contains in-frame clones alone and is incomplete. The sample contains about 350,000 clones, around a fifth of which appear only once. The sample comprised naive CD4+ T cells from blood. These receptors all stem from a woman younger than 35 in good health.

This clone was detected only a few times. The chain combines TRBV5-6 with TRBJ2-5; no definite D call. V lost 1 base, J lost 4 bases, and 11 bases lay in between. This CDR3 has 14 amino acids. The germline V gene encodes CDR1 SGHDT and CDR2 YYEEEE. The CDR3 sequence: CASSLRLPPETQYF. For the CDR3, the DNA is TGTGCCAGCAGCTTGCGACTGCCCCCAGAGACCCAGTACTTC.

V and J are TRBV4-1 and TRBJ1-5, with TRBD1 as a possible D gene (6 bases). CDR1 and CDR2 from the germline V gene are MGHRA and YSYEKL. Trimming pared 0 bases from V and 7 bases from J, leaving 13 bases between. The CDR3 length is 15 residues. The CDR3 is CASSQEWDINQPQHF. CDR3 sequence (DNA): TGCGCCAGCAGCCAAGAGTGGGACATTAACCAGCCCCAGCATTTT.

This clone has a handful of counts. CDR3 region: CASSQETGRSTEAFF. The DNA for the CDR3 is TGTGCCAGCAGCCAAGAAACAGGGCGGAGCACTGAAGCTTTCTTT. The chain links TRBV4-2 to TRBJ1-1, with D perhaps TRBD1 (6 bases). The germline gives CDR1 LGHNA, CDR2 YNFKEQ. The V end lost 0 bases, the J end lost 4 bases, and 12 bases lay between the germline ends. The CDR3 contains 15 residues.